These T cell receptor beta chains were read from a single sample in a study of blood T cell repertoires in COVID-19. Sequencing was performed with immunoSEQ multiplex PCR; in TCRdb, only in-frame clones are kept and a portion is missing. The top ten hold roughly 14% of the sample, which has about 280,000 clones, less than 90% seen once. Sequencing was performed on peripheral blood. These receptors all come from a woman aged 70-85 years with COVID-19, enrolled during active disease. Each CDR3 is given with its conserved first and last residue. Each record gives: V gene, clone size, J gene, CDR3 length, D gene, CDR3 protein, CDR3 DNA. The D gene is left open where the match is weak. Expanded clones get a size class; other rows say once, few or many, or leave the size out.

v_call: TRBV5-6
clone_size: .
j_call: TRBJ1-1
cdr3_length: 15
d_call: TRBD1
cdr3_aa: CASSLGVTGYAEAFF
cdr3_nt: TGTGCCAGCAGCTTGGGTGTGACAGGGTACGCTGAAGCTTTCTTT

v_call: TRBV5-1
clone_size: .
j_call: TRBJ2-1
cdr3_length: 13
d_call: .
cdr3_aa: CASSTVSSSEQFF
cdr3_nt: TGCGCCAGCAGTACCGTTAGCTCGAGTGAGCAGTTCTTC

v_call: TRBV24-1
clone_size: .
j_call: TRBJ2-3
cdr3_length: 15
d_call: .
cdr3_aa: CATSVSGGGTDTQYF
cdr3_nt: TGTGCCACCAGTGTCTCGGGGGGCGGAACAGATACGCAGTATTTT

v_call: TRBV6-5
clone_size: .
j_call: TRBJ2-1
cdr3_length: 15
d_call: .
cdr3_aa: CASSYSSGTPSEQFF
cdr3_nt: TGTGCCAGCAGTTACTCCTCCGGGACACCCAGTGAGCAGTTCTTC

v_call: TRBV12-5
clone_size: .
j_call: TRBJ1-5
cdr3_length: 13
d_call: .
cdr3_aa: CASGLEGTGRQHF
cdr3_nt: TGTGCTAGTGGTTTGGAAGGTACAGGGCGCCAGCATTTT

v_call: TRBV11-2
clone_size: .
j_call: TRBJ2-1
cdr3_length: 15
d_call: .
cdr3_aa: CASSLQGSTYNEQFF
cdr3_nt: TGTGCCAGCAGTCTACAGGGATCAACCTACAATGAGCAGTTCTTC

v_call: TRBV10-3
clone_size: .
j_call: TRBJ1-2
cdr3_length: 16
d_call: .
cdr3_aa: CAISESLPPGGYGYTF
cdr3_nt: TGTGCCATCAGTGAGTCCCTACCCCCGGGAGGCTATGGCTACACCTTC

v_call: TRBV4-1
clone_size: .
j_call: TRBJ1-1
cdr3_length: 14
d_call: .
cdr3_aa: CASSQPTVNTEAFF
cdr3_nt: TGCGCCAGCAGCCAGCCTACGGTGAACACTGAAGCTTTCTTT

v_call: TRBV9
clone_size: .
j_call: TRBJ2-5
cdr3_length: 14
d_call: TRBD1
cdr3_aa: CASSRDRGYETQYF
cdr3_nt: TGTGCCAGCAGCCGGGACAGGGGGTATGAGACCCAGTACTTC

v_call: TRBV6-5
clone_size: .
j_call: TRBJ2-1
cdr3_length: 13
d_call: .
cdr3_aa: CASSYTTLNEQFF
cdr3_nt: TGTGCCAGCAGTTATACAACCCTCAATGAGCAGTTCTTC

v_call: TRBV9
clone_size: .
j_call: TRBJ2-7
cdr3_length: 14
d_call: TRBD2
cdr3_aa: CASSVSSGGREQYF
cdr3_nt: TGTGCCAGCAGCGTAAGTAGCGGGGGACGCGAGCAGTACTTC

v_call: TRBV25-1
clone_size: .
j_call: TRBJ1-2
cdr3_length: 10
d_call: .
cdr3_aa: CASSPHGYTF
cdr3_nt: TGTGCCAGCAGTCCTCATGGCTACACCTTC

v_call: TRBV5-6
clone_size: .
j_call: TRBJ1-4
cdr3_length: 15
d_call: TRBD1
cdr3_aa: CASSLSGQGGEKLFF
cdr3_nt: TGTGCCAGCAGTTTATCGGGACAGGGAGGCGAAAAACTGTTTTTT

v_call: TRBV6-2/TRBV6-3
clone_size: .
j_call: TRBJ1-1
cdr3_length: 16
d_call: .
cdr3_aa: CASSYPDGGRNTEAFF
cdr3_nt: TGTGCCAGCAGTTACCCCGACGGGGGGCGGAATACTGAAGCTTTCTTT

v_call: TRBV18
clone_size: .
j_call: TRBJ2-1
cdr3_length: 15
d_call: TRBD2
cdr3_aa: CASSPLAGGLNEQFF
cdr3_nt: TGTGCCAGCTCACCACTCGCGGGGGGGCTCAATGAGCAGTTCTTC

v_call: TRBV24-1
clone_size: .
j_call: TRBJ2-7
cdr3_length: 14
d_call: .
cdr3_aa: CATSDLGGLPRRYF
cdr3_nt: TGTGCCACCAGTGATTTGGGAGGGCTCCCCAGGAGGTACTTC

v_call: TRBV3-1/TRBV3-2
clone_size: few
j_call: TRBJ1-3
cdr3_length: 17
d_call: TRBD1
cdr3_aa: CASSHWDRTLSGNTIYF
cdr3_nt: TGTGCCAGCAGCCACTGGGACAGGACCCTCTCTGGAAACACCATATATTTT

v_call: TRBV18
clone_size: .
j_call: TRBJ2-1
cdr3_length: 14
d_call: .
cdr3_aa: CASSGALPLGEQFF
cdr3_nt: TGTGCCAGCTCAGGGGCCCTACCGTTAGGTGAGCAGTTCTTC

v_call: TRBV4-2
clone_size: .
j_call: TRBJ2-3
cdr3_length: 17
d_call: TRBD2
cdr3_aa: CASSQDSSGGYTDTQYF
cdr3_nt: TGTGCCAGCAGCCAAGATTCCAGCGGGGGATACACAGATACGCAGTATTTT

v_call: TRBV2
clone_size: .
j_call: TRBJ2-1
cdr3_length: 15
d_call: TRBD2
cdr3_aa: CASSPTSGGGNEQFF
cdr3_nt: TGTGCCAGCAGCCCGACTAGCGGGGGTGGGAATGAGCAGTTCTTC

v_call: TRBV19
clone_size: .
j_call: TRBJ1-5
cdr3_length: 15
d_call: TRBD1
cdr3_aa: CASSTGQGSNQPQHF
cdr3_nt: TGTGCCAGTAGTACGGGACAGGGGAGCAATCAGCCCCAGCATTTT

v_call: TRBV28
clone_size: .
j_call: TRBJ1-4
cdr3_length: 16
d_call: .
cdr3_aa: CASSLSGGATNEKLFF
cdr3_nt: TGTGCCAGCAGTTTATCCGGGGGGGCAACTAATGAAAAACTGTTTTTT

v_call: TRBV3-1/TRBV3-2
clone_size: .
j_call: TRBJ2-1
cdr3_length: 12
d_call: .
cdr3_aa: CASSQDRNEQFF
cdr3_nt: TGTGCCAGCAGCCAAGACCGGAATGAGCAGTTCTTC

v_call: TRBV2
clone_size: few
j_call: TRBJ1-1
cdr3_length: 13
d_call: .
cdr3_aa: CASSRDKNTEAFF
cdr3_nt: TGTGCCAGCAGTCGGGACAAAAACACTGAAGCTTTCTTT

v_call: TRBV7-9
clone_size: .
j_call: TRBJ2-7
cdr3_length: 13
d_call: .
cdr3_aa: CASTSWGLYEQYF
cdr3_nt: TGTGCCAGCACCTCCTGGGGACTCTACGAGCAGTACTTC

v_call: TRBV12-3/TRBV12-4
clone_size: .
j_call: TRBJ2-1
cdr3_length: 13
d_call: .
cdr3_aa: CASSFRQGNEQFF
cdr3_nt: TGTGCCAGCAGTTTCCGGCAGGGGAATGAGCAGTTCTTC

v_call: TRBV7-9
clone_size: .
j_call: TRBJ2-2
cdr3_length: 13
d_call: .
cdr3_aa: CAGLDGGPGELFF
cdr3_nt: TGTGCCGGCCTCGATGGGGGCCCCGGGGAGCTGTTTTTT

v_call: TRBV18
clone_size: few
j_call: TRBJ2-6
cdr3_length: 16
d_call: TRBD1
cdr3_aa: CASSPTGFAGANVLTF
cdr3_nt: TGTGCCAGCTCACCGACAGGGTTCGCTGGGGCCAACGTCCTGACTTTC

v_call: TRBV29-1
clone_size: .
j_call: TRBJ1-2
cdr3_length: 9
d_call: .
cdr3_aa: CSVDDTWTF
cdr3_nt: TGCAGCGTTGATGACACCTGGACCTTC

v_call: TRBV6-5
clone_size: .
j_call: TRBJ2-7
cdr3_length: 14
d_call: .
cdr3_aa: CASNLQEGGYEQYF
cdr3_nt: TGTGCCAGCAACCTACAAGAAGGGGGCTACGAGCAGTACTTC

v_call: TRBV18
clone_size: few
j_call: TRBJ2-2
cdr3_length: 17
d_call: .
cdr3_aa: CASSPPSSGADTGELFF
cdr3_nt: TGTGCCAGCTCACCACCGTCCTCAGGGGCGGACACCGGGGAGCTGTTTTTT

v_call: TRBV2
clone_size: .
j_call: TRBJ2-5
cdr3_length: 14
d_call: TRBD2
cdr3_aa: CASSEQGGRETQYF
cdr3_nt: TGTGCCAGCAGTGAACAGGGAGGGAGGGAGACCCAGTACTTC

v_call: TRBV7-2
clone_size: .
j_call: TRBJ2-7
cdr3_length: 16
d_call: TRBD1
cdr3_aa: CASSYTVDREPYEQYF
cdr3_nt: TGTGCCAGCAGTTATACCGTGGACAGGGAACCCTACGAGCAGTACTTC

v_call: TRBV5-6
clone_size: .
j_call: TRBJ1-4
cdr3_length: 14
d_call: .
cdr3_aa: CASTLWSGVEKLFF
cdr3_nt: TGTGCCAGCACCCTCTGGTCGGGGGTTGAAAAACTGTTTTTT

v_call: TRBV5-1
clone_size: .
j_call: TRBJ2-7
cdr3_length: 14
d_call: .
cdr3_aa: CASSLQGSSYEQYF
cdr3_nt: TGCGCCAGCAGCTTGCAGGGTTCCTCCTACGAGCAGTACTTC

v_call: TRBV4-1
clone_size: once
j_call: TRBJ1-5
cdr3_length: 17
d_call: TRBD1
cdr3_aa: CASSQAPDRGGSQPQHF
cdr3_nt: TGCGCCAGCAGCCAAGCTCCCGACAGGGGGGGGAGTCAGCCCCAGCATTTT

v_call: TRBV24-1
clone_size: .
j_call: TRBJ2-1
cdr3_length: 14
d_call: TRBD1
cdr3_aa: CATRSETGVGEQFF
cdr3_nt: TGTGCCACCAGGTCCGAGACAGGGGTTGGTGAGCAGTTCTTC

v_call: TRBV19
clone_size: .
j_call: TRBJ1-1
cdr3_length: 15
d_call: TRBD1
cdr3_aa: CASSMKATGRTEAFF
cdr3_nt: TGTGCCAGTAGTATGAAGGCGACAGGGAGGACTGAAGCTTTCTTT

v_call: TRBV29-1
clone_size: .
j_call: TRBJ2-5
cdr3_length: 16
d_call: TRBD2
cdr3_aa: CSVGTRLSGYQETQYF
cdr3_nt: TGCAGCGTGGGGACTAGATTATCCGGTTACCAAGAGACCCAGTACTTC

v_call: TRBV4-2
clone_size: .
j_call: TRBJ2-2
cdr3_length: 12
d_call: .
cdr3_aa: CASSPVTGELFF
cdr3_nt: TGTGCCAGCAGCCCGGTTACCGGGGAGCTGTTTTTT

v_call: TRBV5-4
clone_size: .
j_call: TRBJ2-5
cdr3_length: 16
d_call: TRBD2
cdr3_aa: CASSSAGGRSEETQYF
cdr3_nt: TGTGCCAGCAGCTCCGCGGGGGGGCGGTCGGAAGAGACCCAGTACTTC

v_call: TRBV27
clone_size: few
j_call: TRBJ2-1
cdr3_length: 13
d_call: .
cdr3_aa: CASSELGVREQFF
cdr3_nt: TGTGCCAGCAGCGAACTAGGTGTGAGGGAGCAGTTCTTC

v_call: TRBV7-2
clone_size: .
j_call: TRBJ2-7
cdr3_length: 15
d_call: TRBD1
cdr3_aa: CASSYYRGPSYEQYF
cdr3_nt: TGTGCCAGCAGTTACTACAGGGGGCCCTCCTACGAGCAGTACTTC

v_call: TRBV6-5
clone_size: .
j_call: TRBJ1-1
cdr3_length: 12
d_call: .
cdr3_aa: CAPLPENTEAFF
cdr3_nt: TGTGCCCCCCTCCCAGAGAACACTGAAGCTTTCTTT

v_call: TRBV4-1
clone_size: .
j_call: TRBJ2-2
cdr3_length: 17
d_call: .
cdr3_aa: CASSQGLGGGRSGELFF
cdr3_nt: TGCGCCAGCAGCCAAGGTCTGGGCGGCGGGCGCTCCGGGGAGCTGTTTTTT

v_call: TRBV5-1
clone_size: .
j_call: TRBJ2-7
cdr3_length: 12
d_call: TRBD2
cdr3_aa: CASSLSGSEQYF
cdr3_nt: TGCGCCAGCAGCTTGAGCGGGAGCGAGCAGTACTTC